This T cell receptor (beta chain) was recovered during a study of T-cell reconstitution after alpha-beta-depleted transplantation in children (dated by TCRdb to about 2016). A note on the overall study: The study quantitatively tracked T-cell immune reconstitution after TCRalphabeta/CD19-depleted allogeneic hematopoietic cell transplantation in children using TCR repertoire profiling.

This clonotype was counted at least ten times. Its antigen remains undetermined. One base away there is no much larger clone; base qualities are not given. Library prep was done by PCR. Sequenced using an Illumina HiSeq 2500. To normalize quantification of the TCRbeta repertoire, the TCR libraries were built with molecular barcoding that relied on unique molecular identifiers. TCRdb redid the processing of the public reads, applying fastp at Q25 and MiXCR, and retained in-frame beta chains. Rows are combined by CDR3 protein, so each entry shows the most common genes and DNA. The sample profile shows roughly 89,000 distinct CDR3 sequences; more than 9% of them were found once. The top ten constitute around 13% of the sample. The CDR3 covers 14 residues, taking in both the cysteine and the phenylalanine. Only CDR3 DNA is held: 42 bases, read in frame from base 1. CDR1 is given as DFQATT and CDR2 as SNEGSKA, both from the germline V gene (reference sequence). V lost 2 bases and J lost 2 bases; the stretch between them is 12 bases long.

In this chain, TRBV20-1 is recombined with TRBJ2-5; the best D guess is TRBD1, with 5 bases matching. This sequence originates from a human donor who donated a stem cell graft to a child with inherited bone marrow failure. This sample comprised PBMCs from the stem cell graft donor, obtained from the stem cell graft. The CDR3 loop reads CSARSDSPQETQYF. The DNA is as follows: TGCAGTGCTAGATCCGACAGTCCGCAAGAGACCCAGTACTTC.